The rows below give T cell receptor beta chains drawn from one sample of a study of blood T cell repertoires in COVID-19. Sequencing used immunoSEQ multiplex PCR; TCRdb keeps in-frame clones, though not all of them. The sample consists of approximately 230,000 clones, roughly 82% of them appearing once. Sequencing input: peripheral blood. All receptors derive from an elderly woman with active or convalescent COVID-19. CDR3s include the opening cysteine and the closing phenylalanine or tryptophan. The D gene is left open where the match is weak. Rows may omit the clone size; those that give it use once, few, many or a size class.

clone_size d_call j_call cdr3_length v_call cdr3_nt cdr3_aa
once - TRBJ1-1 15 TRBV18 TGTGCCAGCTCACCAAGGCAAGGGGCCCCCCCCGAAGCTTTCTTT CASSPRQGAPPEAFF
once TRBD1 TRBJ1-3 16 TRBV10-3 TGTGCCATCAGTGAGTCCTTGGACAGGATCCGAAACACCATATATTTT CAISESLDRIRNTIYF
few TRBD2 TRBJ2-1 15 TRBV5-1 TGCGCCAGCAGTCGGACTAGCGGGATGGTCAATGAGCAGTTCTTC CASSRTSGMVNEQFF
- TRBD1 TRBJ1-1 17 TRBV9 TGTGCCAGCAGCGTAGGACAGGGGGAGTACCTGAACACTGAAGCTTTCTTT CASSVGQGEYLNTEAFF
- - TRBJ2-1 14 TRBV24-1 TGTGCCACCAGTGACCCACAGGGAAGCAATGAGCAGTTCTTC CATSDPQGSNEQFF
- TRBD1 TRBJ2-7 12 TRBV29-1 TGCAGCGTCGGGACAGGAGGTTACGAGCAGTACTTC CSVGTGGYEQYF
- TRBD1 TRBJ1-4 13 TRBV12-3/TRBV12-4 TGTGCCAGCGAAGGACAGGGAGGTGAAAAACTGTTTTTT CASEGQGGEKLFF
- - TRBJ2-5 15 TRBV5-1 TGCGCCAGCAGCTTTGATCCGGGTGTCCAAGAGACCCAGTACTTC CASSFDPGVQETQYF
- - TRBJ2-3 14 TRBV11-2 TGTGCCAGCAGCTCGGACTACATCACAGATACGCAGTATTTT CASSSDYITDTQYF
- - TRBJ2-2 15 TRBV10-3 TGTGCCATCAGTGACGACCCACCAGGCACCGGGGAGCTGTTTTTT CAISDDPPGTGELFF
- - TRBJ2-1 16 TRBV28 TGTGCCAGCAGTTCCCCCCAGGGGACGAAGTACAATGAGCAGTTCTTC CASSSPQGTKYNEQFF
- TRBD2 TRBJ2-7 13 TRBV6-5 TGTGCCAGCAGTTACGTTAGCGGGACCGAGCAGTACTTC CASSYVSGTEQYF
- TRBD2 TRBJ2-1 17 TRBV7-9 TGTGCCAGCAGCCCCACGGGACTAGCGGGGTTCTACAATGAGCAGTTCTTC CASSPTGLAGFYNEQFF
- - TRBJ2-5 15 TRBV7-5 TGTGCCAGAAGCTTTCCACGGAGGGCCCGGGAGACCCAGTACTTC CARSFPRRARETQYF
- - TRBJ1-6 15 TRBV20-1 TGCAGTGCTAGTACTGCTCCCCGCTATAATTCACCCCTCCACTTT CSASTAPRYNSPLHF
- - TRBJ1-6 15 TRBV11-3 TGTGCCAGCAGCTTGGAGAGCTCCTATAATTCACCCCTCCACTTT CASSLESSYNSPLHF
- - TRBJ2-1 14 TRBV2 TGTGCCAGCAGTGCCTTCTCGTACGCGGCTGAGCAGTTCTTC CASSAFSYAAEQFF
once - TRBJ2-3 16 TRBV27 TGTGCCAGCAGTCTTCAGCGGGCCTCTAGCACAGATACGCAGTATTTT CASSLQRASSTDTQYF
- TRBD1 TRBJ1-1 15 TRBV18 TGTGCCAGCTCCCAGAGGAACACAGGGGACACTGAAGCTTTCTTT CASSQRNTGDTEAFF
- TRBD1 TRBJ1-2 13 TRBV12-3/TRBV12-4 TGTGCCAGCAGTCCTCGACAGGGGGCTGGCTACACCTTC CASSPRQGAGYTF
- TRBD1 TRBJ1-2 12 TRBV2 TGTGCCAGCAGCGCGACAGGGTACGGCTACACCTTC CASSATGYGYTF
few - TRBJ2-3 14 TRBV19 TGTGCCACTGCGACTCTATCAGTAGCAGATACGCAGTATTTT CATATLSVADTQYF
- TRBD1 TRBJ1-1 16 TRBV5-1 TGCGCCAGCAGCTGGGGGTGGGGACAGGGACGGAATGAAGCTTTCTTT CASSWGWGQGRNEAFF
- TRBD1 TRBJ2-3 15 TRBV5-1 TGCGCCAGCAGCTTGGCCGGACAGGTAACAGATACGCAGTATTTT CASSLAGQVTDTQYF
few - TRBJ2-7 12 TRBV10-1 TGCGCCAGCAGCTTCGACAGTCGCGAGCAGTACTTC CASSFDSREQYF
- - TRBJ2-3 15 TRBV2 TGTGCCAGCAGAGAGACTGGATCCTTCACAGATACGCAGTATTTT CASRETGSFTDTQYF
few - TRBJ2-7 16 TRBV5-1 TGCGCCAGCAGCCCCCTCGGGGGACCCAGCTCCTACGAGCAGTACTTC CASSPLGGPSSYEQYF
once - TRBJ2-3 14 TRBV7-9 TGTGCCAGCAGCTTAGACACAGCGGCAGATACGCAGTATTTT CASSLDTAADTQYF
- - TRBJ1-1 13 TRBV27 TGTGCCAGCAGTTTGGTCAGGGGCCCTGAAGCTTTCTTT CASSLVRGPEAFF
- - TRBJ2-1 14 TRBV10-1 TGCGCCAGCAGTGAGTCCAGCTCCTACAATGAGCAGTTCTTC CASSESSSYNEQFF
- - TRBJ2-1 14 TRBV28 TGTGCCAGCAGTTTGAAAAACGGGAGAAATGAGCAGTTCTTC CASSLKNGRNEQFF
few - TRBJ1-4 13 TRBV2 TGTGCCAGCAGGACAGCGCAAACCGAAAAACTGTTTTTT CASRTAQTEKLFF
- TRBD1 TRBJ1-2 13 TRBV29-1 TGCAGCGCCCATGGACAGGGCATGCGGGGCTACACCTTC CSAHGQGMRGYTF
- - TRBJ1-2 14 TRBV2 TGTGCCAGCAGTGAAGGCAGGGCAACTTCCTACTACACCTTC CASSEGRATSYYTF
- - TRBJ1-5 15 TRBV7-8 TGTGCCAGCAGCCCTAGGCCGGATAGCAATCAGCCCCAGCATTTT CASSPRPDSNQPQHF
- - TRBJ1-1 15 TRBV5-1 TGCGCCAGCAGCTTGGTCCCAGGGGCAAACACTGAAGCTTTCTTT CASSLVPGANTEAFF
- - TRBJ1-4 13 TRBV7-9 TGTGCCAGTACCCGGGGTACTAATGAAAAACTGTTTTTT CASTRGTNEKLFF
- - TRBJ1-5 15 TRBV16 TGTGCCAGCAGCCTGAGACAGGCCACCGCCCAGCCCCAGCATTTT CASSLRQATAQPQHF
once - TRBJ2-3 14 TRBV4-1 TGCGCCAGCAGCCAATCCGGGGTTGAAGATACGCAGTATTTT CASSQSGVEDTQYF
once TRBD2 TRBJ2-7 13 TRBV12-3/TRBV12-4 TGTGCCAGCGGACTAGCGGGATCCTACGAGCAGTACTTC CASGLAGSYEQYF
- TRBD1 TRBJ2-2 13 TRBV6-6 TGTGCCAGCATTCCACAGGGGCTCGGGGAGCTGTTTTTT CASIPQGLGELFF